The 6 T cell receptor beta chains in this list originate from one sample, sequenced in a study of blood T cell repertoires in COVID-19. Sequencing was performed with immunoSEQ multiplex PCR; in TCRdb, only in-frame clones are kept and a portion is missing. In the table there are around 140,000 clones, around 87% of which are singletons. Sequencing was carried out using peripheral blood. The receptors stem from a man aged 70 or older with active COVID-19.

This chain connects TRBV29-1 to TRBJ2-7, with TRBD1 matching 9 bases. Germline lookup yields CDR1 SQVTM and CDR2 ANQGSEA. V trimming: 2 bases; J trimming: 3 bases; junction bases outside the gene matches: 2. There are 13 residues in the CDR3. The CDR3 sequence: CSVERGQGYEQYF. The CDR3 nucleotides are TGCAGCGTTGAAAGGGGACAGGGCTACGAGCAGTACTTC.

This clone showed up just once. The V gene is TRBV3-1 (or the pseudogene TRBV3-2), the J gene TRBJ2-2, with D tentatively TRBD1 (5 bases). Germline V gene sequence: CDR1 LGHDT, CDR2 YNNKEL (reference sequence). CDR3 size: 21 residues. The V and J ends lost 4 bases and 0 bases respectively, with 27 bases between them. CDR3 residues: CASSRRIGAGWAYPNTGELFF. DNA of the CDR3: TGTGCCAGCAGCCGCCGGATCGGCGCAGGGTGGGCCTATCCGAACACCGGGGAGCTGTTTTTT.

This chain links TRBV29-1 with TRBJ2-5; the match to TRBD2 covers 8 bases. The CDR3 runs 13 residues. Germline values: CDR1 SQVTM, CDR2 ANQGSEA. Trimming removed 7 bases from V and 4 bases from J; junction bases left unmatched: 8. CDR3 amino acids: CSANRGGGETQYF. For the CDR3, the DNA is TGCAGCGCTAACCGGGGGGGTGGAGAGACCCAGTACTTC.

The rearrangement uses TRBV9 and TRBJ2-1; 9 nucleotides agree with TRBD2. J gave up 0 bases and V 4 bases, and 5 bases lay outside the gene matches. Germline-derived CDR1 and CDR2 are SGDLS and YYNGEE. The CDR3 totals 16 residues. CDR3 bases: TGTGCCAGCAGCACCCGTAGCGGGAGCTCCTACAATGAGCAGTTCTTC. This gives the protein CASSTRSGSSYNEQFF.

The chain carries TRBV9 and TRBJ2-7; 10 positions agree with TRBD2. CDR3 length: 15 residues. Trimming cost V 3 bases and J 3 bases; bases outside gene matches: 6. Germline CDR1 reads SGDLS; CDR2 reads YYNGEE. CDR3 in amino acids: CASSATSGERYEQYF. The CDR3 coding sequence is TGTGCCAGCAGCGCCACTAGCGGGGAACGCTACGAGCAGTACTTC.

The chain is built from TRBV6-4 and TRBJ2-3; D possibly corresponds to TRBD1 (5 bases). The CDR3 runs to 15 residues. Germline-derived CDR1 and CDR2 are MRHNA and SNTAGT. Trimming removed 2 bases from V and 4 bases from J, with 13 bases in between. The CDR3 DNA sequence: TGTGCCAGCAGTGACGGGGCGGCAGGGCCAGATACGCAGTATTTT. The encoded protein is CASSDGAAGPDTQYF.